This T cell receptor beta chain came from a study of CXCR3-negative and CXCR3-positive naive CD8 T cells (dated by TCRdb to the late 2010s). In terms of the full investigation: In total, 130 million to 150 million TRB reads were obtained, or roughly 1.5 +/- 0.3 million reads per library. The diversity and physicochemical repertoire analyses included more than ten donors pooled from two independent experiments. The TRBV-TRBJ cluster analysis covered naive subsets from 5 or 6 donors and memory cells from 3 donors.

Points on this clonotype: The clone's antigen remains unknown.

The CDR3 runs 15 residues from the cysteine to the phenylalanine. The coding DNA is unavailable. Each CD8+ T cell subset was flow-sorted in triplicate, with under 350,000 cells per subset placed directly into RLT lysis buffer. Naive CD8+ T cells were defined stringently as CD45RO-CCR7+CD27+CD95- to exclude memory contaminants. Standard density gradient centrifugation was used to isolate peripheral blood mononuclear cells from buffy coats. A FACSAria III was used to flow-sort naive CXCR3-negative and CXCR3-positive CD8+ T cells. An RNeasy Mini Kit was used to extract total RNA from the sorted cells. TCRdb lists the instrument as NextSeq 550. The Human TCR Profiling Kit (MiLaboratory) was used to prepare UMI-labeled 5' RACE TRB cDNA libraries. cDNA synthesis used the entire amount of extracted RNA, and PCR amplification then used the entire amount of cDNA produced. Libraries were prepared in parallel with an identical number of PCR cycles. In the authors' own workflow: With a minimum of two reads required per UMI, MIGEC and MiXCR pulled out about 57,000 +/- 9,900 unique UMI-labeled TRB cDNA molecules from each library. On average, each library contained approximately 40,000 +/- 10,000 functional in-frame TRB CDR3 nucleotide clonotypes without stop codons. Diversity metrics, including normalized Shannon-Wiener and Chao1, were computed in VDJtools after downsampling to 5000 UMI-labeled TRB molecules per sample. For the central five CDR3 residues, VDJtools calculated physicochemical properties weighted by clonotype size, namely interaction energy, strength, volume and Kidera factor 4. TCRdb reanalyzed the reads, keeping one entry per CDR3 protein sequence and omitting DNA. These V and J calls are TCRdb output, not the study's own analysis. This sample's listing comprises about 130,000 distinct CDR3 sequences. The ten most abundant clones make up 0.5% to 0.7% of the sample.

General conclusions and limits of the study: Within the same donor, TRBV-TRBJ usage looked similar between naive CXCR3-negative and CXCR3-positive cells, but memory cells had distinct patterns. Surface CD5, linked to self-reactivity in mice, was comparable between naive subsets; TCR interaction strength was therefore also inferred from TRB CDR3 physicochemical properties. Both naive subsets had comparably high repertoire diversity, while memory CD8+ T cells had much lower repertoire diversity. Compared with CXCR3-negative naive cells, CXCR3-positive naive cells had TRB CDR3s with higher hydrophobicity (lower Kidera factor 4), lower energy, and higher strength and volume indices. Freshly isolated PBMCs were used for most assays because CXCR3 expression partially decreased after cryopreservation.

Sequences were obtained from naive CXCR3+ CD8+ T cells from blood. Per the publication, the cell subset or site label means: CD45RO-CCR7+CD27+CD95- naive CD8+ T cells expressing CXCR3 (TNR3+). Here the chain combines TRBV12-3 or TRBV12-4 and TRBJ2-3. This TCR was sampled from a human donor in good health. Some clones in this sample may be carry-over from other donors' samples. The CDR3 loop reads CASSLPIPSTDTQYF.